A single sample gave rise to the 17 T cell receptor beta chains below, sequenced in a study of T cell responses to AZD1222 COVID-19 vaccine (dated by TCRdb to about 2021). Interpreted using the paper, the time point label stands for: baseline before first vaccination. Library preparation employed the immunoSEQ multiplex PCR assay. This immuneACCESS table, as held by TCRdb, lists in-frame sequences with V and J called but not all clones. Of the missing ones, under half trace to an unresolved V gene in checked studies; the others have no known cause. The sample table records roughly 150,000 clones; around 90% of these occur just once. Of the sample, 1.6% falls within the top ten clones. Sequenced here: peripheral blood, sampled on day 0 of AZD1222 vaccination. Receptor source: an adult in good health.

The gene calls are TRBV30 and TRBJ1-1, with D uncertain. Trimming stripped 0 bases from V and 7 bases from J, with 12 bases between. Per germline, CDR1 GTSNPN and CDR2 SVGIG (reference sequence). The CDR3 covers 13 residues. Written as DNA, the CDR3 is TGTGCCTGGAGTGTACTTTTGGGGAGTGAAGCTTTCTTT. Translating gives CAWSVLLGSEAFF.

This chain connects TRBV6-5 to TRBJ1-1; D possibly corresponds to TRBD1 (5 bases). Germline CDR1 and CDR2: MNHEY and SVGAGI. CDR3 length: 14 residues. Trimming stripped 7 bases from V and 1 base from J, with 13 bases between. CDR3 sequence (DNA): TGTGCCAGCACTTCCCCAGGGAGGAACACTGAAGCTTTCTTT. It encodes CASTSPGRNTEAFF.

The V call is TRBV7-3, the J call TRBJ2-3; 8 bases are a match to TRBD2. Per the germline V gene, CDR1 is SGHTA and CDR2 is FQGTGA. With V trimmed by 3 bases and J by 1 base, 3 bases remained unmatched. The CDR3 spans 15 residues. The CDR3 sequence is CASSLGSGGTDTQYF. In DNA, the CDR3 is TGTGCCAGCAGCTTGGGTAGCGGGGGCACAGATACGCAGTATTTT.

This rearrangement joins TRBV7-8 to TRBJ1-1; 7 nucleotides line up with TRBD1. The CDR3 is 15 residues long. The germline V gene encodes CDR1 SGHVS and CDR2 FQNEAQ. Germline trimming cut 5 bases from V and 2 bases from J; bases unmatched to any gene: 8. The CDR3 protein is CASSLSTGRNTEAFF. The CDR3 DNA follows: TGTGCCAGCAGCCTTTCGACAGGGCGTAACACTGAAGCTTTCTTT.

V gene TRBV7-2 combines with J gene TRBJ1-2; no clear D gene. Germline V gene lookup returns CDR1 SGHTA and CDR2 FQGNSA. The CDR3 extends over 12 amino acids. V was pared by 5 bases and J by 12 bases, with 16 bases between. CDR3 DNA sequence: TGTGCCAGCAGCGTATTCGGTCTCCTCCACACCTTC. Residues: CASSVFGLLHTF. Variable domain in full (rest from reference TRBV7-2 and TRBJ1-2): GAGVSQSPSNKVTEKGKDVELRCDPISGHTALYWYRQSLGQGLEFLIYFQGNSAPDKSGLPSDRFSAERTGGSVSTLTIQRTQQEDSAVYLCASSVFGLLHTFGSGTRLTVV.

The chain recombines TRBV7-9 with TRBJ2-2, with a tentative D call TRBD1 (6 bases). Trimming took off 5 bases at V and 1 base at J, with 11 bases between the two ends. In germline, CDR1 is SEHNR, CDR2 FQNEAQ (reference sequence). The CDR3 spans 15 residues. The CDR3 spells CASSHREGNTGELFF. The CDR3 bases are TGTGCCAGCAGCCACAGGGAAGGGAACACCGGGGAGCTGTTTTTT.

The rearrangement links TRBV19 to TRBJ2-1; 16 nucleotides match TRBD2. Germline CDR1 reads LNHDA; CDR2 reads SQIVND (reference sequence). CDR3 length equals 18 residues. Unmatched junction bases numbered 14, after V lost 7 bases and J lost 8 bases. CDR3 bases: TGTGCCAGTAAAAGAAGGGGACTAGCGGGGGGGCCATCGGATGAGCAGTTCTTC. It specifies CASKRRGLAGGPSDEQFF.

This chain joins TRBV5-4 and TRBJ2-2; a possible D gene is TRBD1 (6 bases). This CDR3 region has 15 residues. Per the germline V gene, CDR1 is SGHNT and CDR2 is YYREEE (reference sequence). The ends were cut back, 4 bases at V and 2 bases at J, with 12 bases in the middle. For the CDR3, the DNA is TGTGCCAGCAGCAGAGACAGGATTAACACCGGGGAGCTGTTTTTT. Its translation is CASSRDRINTGELFF. The entire variable domain, with the rest obtained from reference TRBV5-4 and TRBJ2-2, is as follows: ETGVTQSPTHLIKTRGQQVTLRCSSQSGHNTVSWYQQALGQGPQFIFQYYREEENGRGNFPPRFSGLQFPNYSSELNVNALELDDSALYLCASSRDRINTGELFFGEGSRLTVL.

V usage is TRBV5-1 and J usage is TRBJ1-3, with D possibly matching TRBD1 (5 bases). V dropped 4 bases and J dropped 3 bases, with 20 bases sitting between them. This CDR3 is built from 17 residues. Germline V gene data show CDR1 as SGHRS and CDR2 as YFSETQ. Here the CDR3 DNA reads TGCGCCAGCAGCCAGAACCCCAGGGTTTTGAATGGAAACACCATATATTTT. Its translation is CASSQNPRVLNGNTIYF.

CDR3 in amino acids: CASSLGLSQSYEKLFF. Here the CDR3 DNA reads TGTGCCAGCAGCTTGGGTCTCTCCCAGAGTTATGAAAAACTGTTTTTT. J is TRBJ1-4 and V is TRBV5-4, with unresolved D. Germline CDR1 is SGHNT and CDR2 is YYREEE (reference sequence). Trimming left V 0 bases short and J 6 bases short, with 15 bases between. The CDR3 consists of 16 residues.

The chain uses TRBV3-1 (or the pseudogene TRBV3-2) and TRBJ2-5, with D tentatively TRBD2 (5 bases). The CDR3 loop spans 15 amino acids. The V gene's germline CDR1 is LGHDT and CDR2 YNNKEL (reference sequence). V lost 0 bases and J lost 4, with 12 bases in between. The CDR3 DNA reads TGTGCCAGCAGCCAAGATGGGAGCGTTGGAGAGACCCAGTACTTC. Translating it yields CASSQDGSVGETQYF.

The gene calls are TRBV4-2 and TRBJ1-3; no firm D call. Per germline, CDR1 LGHNA and CDR2 YNFKEQ. With 1 base removed from V and 4 bases from J, the gap between germline ends came to 14 bases. This CDR3 is 16 amino acids long. The chain's CDR3 is CASSQVGGSRGNTIYF. The DNA for the CDR3 is TGTGCCAGCAGCCAAGTGGGAGGGTCCCGAGGAAACACCATATATTTT.

This chain connects TRBV6-5 to TRBJ1-5; the match to TRBD1 covers 9 bases. Trimming at V came to 10 bases and at J to 6 bases, leaving 7 bases not matched to a gene. The germline V gene has CDR1 MNHEY and CDR2 SVGAGI. CDR3 length: 13 amino acids. CDR3 loop: CATRDRGVQPQHF. CDR3 DNA sequence: TGTGCCACTAGAGACAGGGGGGTTCAGCCCCAGCATTTT.

V and J are TRBV30 and TRBJ1-3; D is ambiguous. CDR3 size: 15 residues. Germline V gene sequence: CDR1 GTSNPN, CDR2 SVGIG (reference sequence). Trimming removed 5 bases at V and 0 bases at J, with 14 bases between. As DNA, the CDR3 is TGTGCCTGGTCCCCCGCATTGGGCTCTGGAAACACCATATATTTT. Its protein product is CAWSPALGSGNTIYF.

The CDR3 protein is CASSRQGYGDTQYF. DNA of the CDR3: TGTGCCAGCAGTCGACAGGGGTATGGGGATACGCAGTATTTT. The V gene is TRBV6-5, the J gene TRBJ2-3; 8 positions agree with TRBD1. Germline CDR1 and CDR2: MNHEY and SVGAGI. CDR3 length: 14 amino acids. J was trimmed by 6 bases and V by 5 bases; bases with no gene match: 7.

The V gene is TRBV11-2, the J gene TRBJ1-6, with 10 bases identical to TRBD1. The germline V gene has CDR1 SGHAT and CDR2 FQNNGV. V shed 5 bases and J 7 bases; nucleotides not matched to a gene: 2. CDR3 length: 14 residues. The CDR3 protein is CASSTGQGNSPLHF. In DNA, the CDR3 is TGTGCCAGCAGCACGGGACAGGGGAATTCACCCCTCCACTTT.

This chain connects TRBV6-5 to TRBJ1-5; no firm D call. The ends were cut back, 6 bases at V and 5 bases at J, with 11 bases in the middle. CDR1 is MNHEY, CDR2 SVGAGI, per germline. The CDR3 has 13 residues. The CDR3 loop reads CASSAKQDQPQHF. For the CDR3, the DNA is TGTGCCAGCAGCGCCAAGCAGGATCAGCCCCAGCATTTT.